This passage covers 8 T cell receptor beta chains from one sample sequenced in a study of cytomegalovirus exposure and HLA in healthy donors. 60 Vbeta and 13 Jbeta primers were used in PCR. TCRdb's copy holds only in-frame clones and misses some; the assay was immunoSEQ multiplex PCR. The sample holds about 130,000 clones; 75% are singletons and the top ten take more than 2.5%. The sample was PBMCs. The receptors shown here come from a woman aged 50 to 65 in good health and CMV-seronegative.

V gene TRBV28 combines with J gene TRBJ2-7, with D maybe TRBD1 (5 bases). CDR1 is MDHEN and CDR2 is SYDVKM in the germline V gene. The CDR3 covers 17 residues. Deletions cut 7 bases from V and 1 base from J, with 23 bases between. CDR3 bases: TGTGCCAGCACAGGGTTAGACGGCAGGCTAAATTCCTACGAGCAGTACTTC. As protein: CASTGLDGRLNSYEQYF.

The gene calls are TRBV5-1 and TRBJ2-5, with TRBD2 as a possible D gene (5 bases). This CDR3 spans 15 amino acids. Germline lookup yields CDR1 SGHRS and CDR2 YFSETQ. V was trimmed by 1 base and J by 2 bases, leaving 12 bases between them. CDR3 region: CASSLQSSGQETQYF. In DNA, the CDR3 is TGCGCCAGCAGCTTGCAGTCGAGCGGACAAGAGACCCAGTACTTC.

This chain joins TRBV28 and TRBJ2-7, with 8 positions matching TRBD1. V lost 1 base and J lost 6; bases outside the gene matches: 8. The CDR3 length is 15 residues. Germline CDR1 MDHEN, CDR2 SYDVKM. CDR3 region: CASSLSSGGRSEQYF. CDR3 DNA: TGTGCCAGCAGTTTATCGTCAGGGGGCAGATCCGAGCAGTACTTC.

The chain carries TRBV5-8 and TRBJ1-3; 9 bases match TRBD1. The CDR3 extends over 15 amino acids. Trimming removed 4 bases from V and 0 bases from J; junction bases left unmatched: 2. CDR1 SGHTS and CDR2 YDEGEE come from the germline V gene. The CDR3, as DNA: TGTGCCAGCAGCGTGACAGGGGGCTCTGGAAACACCATATATTTT. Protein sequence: CASSVTGGSGNTIYF.

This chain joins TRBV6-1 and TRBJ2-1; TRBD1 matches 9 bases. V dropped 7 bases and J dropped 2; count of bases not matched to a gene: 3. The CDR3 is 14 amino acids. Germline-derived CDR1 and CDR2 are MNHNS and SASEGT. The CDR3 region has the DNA TGTGCCAGCAATACAGGGGGCCCCTACAATGAGCAGTTCTTC. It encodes CASNTGGPYNEQFF.

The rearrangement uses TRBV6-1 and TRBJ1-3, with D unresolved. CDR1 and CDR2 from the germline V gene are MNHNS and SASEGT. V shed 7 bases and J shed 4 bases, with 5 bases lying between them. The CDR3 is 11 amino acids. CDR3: CASTQGNTIYF. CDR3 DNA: TGTGCCAGCACTCAGGGAAACACCATATATTTT.

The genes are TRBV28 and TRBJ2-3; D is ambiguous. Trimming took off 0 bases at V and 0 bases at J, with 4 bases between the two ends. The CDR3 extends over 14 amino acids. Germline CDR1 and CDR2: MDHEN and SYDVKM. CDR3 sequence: CASSLWASTDTQYF. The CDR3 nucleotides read TGTGCCAGCAGTTTATGGGCAAGCACAGATACGCAGTATTTT.

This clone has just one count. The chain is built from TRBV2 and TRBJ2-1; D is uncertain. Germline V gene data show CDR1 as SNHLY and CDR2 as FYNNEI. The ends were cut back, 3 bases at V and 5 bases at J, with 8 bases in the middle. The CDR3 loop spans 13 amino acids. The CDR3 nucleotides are TGTGCCAGCAGTGATTGGAGTAACAATGAGCAGTTCTTC. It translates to CASSDWSNNEQFF.